This T cell receptor beta chain appears in the sequencing data of a study of cytotoxic CD8 clonotypes in ibrutinib-treated CLL. Study results and caveats: Clonality increased with ibrutinib response but returned toward baseline at progression.

Using immunoSEQ multiplex PCR, the repertoire was profiled, and TCRdb retains in-frame clones only, with some absent. The table has some 93,000 clones, 78% seen once. Comments on this clone: Its target is unknown.

Germline assignment: CDR1 SGDLS and CDR2 YYNGEE. V lost 4 bases and J lost 1, with 9 bases in between. CDR3 length: 14 residues. The sequence was collected from a human donor with chronic lymphocytic leukemia. The sample consisted of PBMCs, taken after 12 months of ibrutinib treatment. The chain combines TRBV9 with TRBJ1-3; no clear D. As DNA, the CDR3 is TGTGCCAGCAGCCCCACAAATTCTGGAAACACCATATATTTT. It is translated as CASSPTNSGNTIYF.